This T cell receptor beta chain appears in the sequencing data of a study of shared clonotypes between healthy human individuals. Study in general: Donor composition was a couple of women and a few men, aged 18 to 49.

Trimming left V 7 bases short and J 2 bases short, with 12 bases between. The V gene's germline CDR1 is SNHLY and CDR2 FYNNEI. CDR3 length: 14 amino acids. Donors were Caucasian adults residing in Nashville, Tennessee, USA. Sequenced by immunoSEQ multiplex PCR; TCRdb stores in-frame clones only, minus some. The data show roughly 2.4 million clones, approximately 96% seen once. To note about this clone: Its antigen is not identified.

Notes on the study in general: It was anticipated that sequencing depth would influence how many clonotypes donors shared. Memory subsets had estimated richness that was generally smaller than that of naive subsets.

This TCR was sampled from a young man in good health. Sequenced: naive CD4+ T cells sorted from blood. Subset described: CD45RA+ positively selected. This rearrangement joins TRBV2 to TRBJ1-5; D is uncertain. CDR3 nucleotide sequence: TGTGCCAGCACCGTGGAACATGGCAATCAGCCCCAGCATTTT. Translating gives CASTVEHGNQPQHF.